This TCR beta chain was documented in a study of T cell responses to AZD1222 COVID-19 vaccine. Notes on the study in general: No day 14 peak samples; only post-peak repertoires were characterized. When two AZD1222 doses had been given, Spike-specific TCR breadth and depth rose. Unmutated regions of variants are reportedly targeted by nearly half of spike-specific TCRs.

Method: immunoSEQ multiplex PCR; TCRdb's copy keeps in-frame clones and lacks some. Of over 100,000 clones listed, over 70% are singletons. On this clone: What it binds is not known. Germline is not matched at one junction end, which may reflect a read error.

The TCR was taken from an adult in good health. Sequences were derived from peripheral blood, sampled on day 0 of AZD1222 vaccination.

The CDR3 bases are TGTGCCAGCAGCTTAGAGGGGCTAGCGGGAGTCCCCCTCTTC. Protein sequence: CASSLEGLAGVPLF. V usage is TRBV7-9 and J usage is TRBJ2-7; TRBD2 matches 10 bases. Germline V CDR1 and CDR2: SEHNR, FQNEAQ (reference sequence). This CDR3 contains 14 residues.